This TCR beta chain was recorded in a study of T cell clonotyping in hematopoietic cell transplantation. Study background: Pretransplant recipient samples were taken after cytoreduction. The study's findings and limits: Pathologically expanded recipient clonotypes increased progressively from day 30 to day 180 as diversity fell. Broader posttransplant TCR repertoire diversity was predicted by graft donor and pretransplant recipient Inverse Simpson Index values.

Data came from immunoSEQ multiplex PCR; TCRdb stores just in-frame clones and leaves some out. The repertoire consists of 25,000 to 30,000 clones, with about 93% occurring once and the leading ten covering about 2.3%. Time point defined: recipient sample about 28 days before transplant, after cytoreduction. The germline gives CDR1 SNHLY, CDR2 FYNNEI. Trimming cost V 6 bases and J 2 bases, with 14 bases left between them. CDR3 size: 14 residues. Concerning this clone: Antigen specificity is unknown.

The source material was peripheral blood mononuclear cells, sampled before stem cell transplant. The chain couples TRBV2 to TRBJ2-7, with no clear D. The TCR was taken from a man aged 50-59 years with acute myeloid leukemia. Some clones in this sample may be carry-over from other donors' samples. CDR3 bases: TGTGCCAGCAGGGTCGAAAGTACAGCCTACGAGCAGTACTTC. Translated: CASRVESTAYEQYF.